Listed below are T cell receptor beta chains from one sample, sequenced in a study of cytomegalovirus exposure and HLA in healthy donors. Method: immunoSEQ multiplex PCR; TCRdb's copy keeps in-frame clones and lacks some. The sample totals about 140,000 clones. Sequencing was carried out using PBMCs. Receptors were obtained from a woman younger than 35 in good health and CMV-seronegative. CDR3s include the opening cysteine and the closing phenylalanine or tryptophan.

v_call: TRBV7-7; cdr3_aa: CASSLNSGQETQYF
v_call: TRBV5-1; cdr3_aa: CASSLDRGPGNTIYF
v_call: TRBV11-3; cdr3_aa: CASSSLGVETQYF
v_call: TRBV30; cdr3_aa: CACATRRNQPQHF
v_call: TRBV30; cdr3_aa: CASGFGVSSGNTIYF
v_call: TRBV2; cdr3_aa: CASSGDSLYGYPF
v_call: TRBV19; cdr3_aa: CASNPGQGILSQETQYF
v_call: TRBV5-1; cdr3_aa: CASSLAGQTSGNTIYF
v_call: TRBV7-6; cdr3_aa: CASSLDTRTGNNNEQFF
v_call: TRBV5-1; cdr3_aa: CASSLGANYGYTF
v_call: TRBV15; cdr3_aa: CATSSLPGTSGRIGEETQYF
v_call: TRBV11-2; cdr3_aa: CASSSNSLAGNLNEQFF
v_call: TRBV11-3; cdr3_aa: CASSLVFGGGYNEQFF
v_call: TRBV5-1; cdr3_aa: CASTPQTGAANYGYTF